This T cell receptor beta chain was retrieved from a study of T cells in Graves' hyperthyroidism and ophthalmopathy. Study summary: Peripheral blood collection took place at initial diagnosis, before any treatment. Study results and caveats: Ophthalmopathy, as predicted by the model, came a median around 6.7 months after the prediction.

The CDR3 has 19 residues. Germline V gene lookup returns CDR1 SGHTS and CDR2 YDEGEE. V lost 1 base, J lost 1 base, and 9 bases stayed unmatched. Diagnostic decisions used clinical symptoms, serum thyroxine and TRAb, thyroid ultrasound and orbital computed tomography. This clonotype came up many times. What it binds is unknown. It was RNA transcripts that yielded the amplified TCR beta CDR3 regions. First-round RT-PCR targeting the TCR CDR3 was performed with the HTBI primer set. A single record per CDR3 protein comes from TCRdb applying MiXCR to the multiplex PCR reads. The table has fewer than 850,000 distinct CDR3 sequences, 15% to 20% seen once.

The source of this sequence is a man between 45 and 60 years old with Graves' hyperthyroidism. The J gene is TRBJ1-5, the V gene TRBV5-8; 12 bases match TRBD1. Sequencing input: blood. The CDR3 DNA follows: TGTGCCAGCAGCTTGCGGGACAGGGGGCCTTACAGAAGCAATCAGCCCCAGCATTTT. Translation gives CASSLRDRGPYRSNQPQHF.